Listed here is a single T cell receptor beta chain. V lost 1 base and J lost 5; bases outside the gene matches: 9. In germline, CDR1 is SGHAT, CDR2 FQNNGV. This CDR3 has 16 amino acids. The source of the sample is a study of technical replicates of blood from several donors. Produced via immunoSEQ multiplex PCR; TCRdb's table is partial and in-frame only. Among tens of thousands of clones listed, approximately 95% were seen once. The chain is built from TRBV11-2 and TRBJ2-3; TRBD1 agrees at 7 bases. Specimen: T cells isolated from PBMCs. The receptor was derived from a human donor in good health. The CDR3 DNA follows: TGTGCCAGCAGCTTAGCCCTCCAGGGGGATAAAGATACGCAGTATTTT. It specifies CASSLALQGDKDTQYF. Based on the CDR3 plus reference TRBV11-2 and TRBJ2-3, the full variable domain is EAGVAQSPRYKIIEKRQSVAFWCNPISGHATLYWYQQILGQGPKLLIQFQNNGVVDDSQLPKDRFSAERLKGVDSTLKIQPAKLEDSAVYLCASSLALQGDKDTQYFGPGTRLTVL.